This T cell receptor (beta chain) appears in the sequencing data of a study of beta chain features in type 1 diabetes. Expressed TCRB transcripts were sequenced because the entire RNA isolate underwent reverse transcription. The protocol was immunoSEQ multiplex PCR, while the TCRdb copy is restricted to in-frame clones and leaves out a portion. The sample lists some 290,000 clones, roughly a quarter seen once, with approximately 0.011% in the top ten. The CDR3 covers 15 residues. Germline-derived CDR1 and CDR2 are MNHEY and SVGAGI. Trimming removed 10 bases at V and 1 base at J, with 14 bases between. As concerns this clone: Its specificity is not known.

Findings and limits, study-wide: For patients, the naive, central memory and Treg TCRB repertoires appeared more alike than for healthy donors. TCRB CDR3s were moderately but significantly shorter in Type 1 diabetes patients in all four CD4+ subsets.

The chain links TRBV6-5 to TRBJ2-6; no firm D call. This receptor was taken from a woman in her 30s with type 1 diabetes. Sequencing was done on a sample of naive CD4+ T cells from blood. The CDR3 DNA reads TGTGCCACCGCTTTCAGCGAATCTGGGGCCAACGTCCTGACTTTC. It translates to CATAFSESGANVLTF.